These T cell receptor beta chains were read from a single sample in a study of OX40 agonist ivuxolimab in advanced cancers. Profiling relied on immunoSEQ multiplex PCR, and the TCRdb table lists in-frame clones only, not all of them. This table holds more than 85,000 clones, 90% found once. The sequences come from CD4+ or CD8+ T cells sorted from blood, collected in a trial of the OX40 agonist ivuxolimab. These receptors were taken from an adult with an advanced solid tumor such as melanoma, head and neck, liver or kidney cancer. The CDR3 runs from the conserved cysteine through the conserved F or W. The D gene is left open where the match is weak. A row's size may be missing; if present it is once, few, many or a size class.

J: TRBJ2-7; size: NA; D: NA; V: TRBV13; CDR3: CASSPPWGEQYF; DNA: TGTGCCAGCAGCCCGCCCTGGGGCGAGCAGTACTTC
J: TRBJ1-2; size: NA; D: TRBD1; V: TRBV2; CDR3: CASSEIRTGRGYTF; DNA: TGTGCCAGCAGTGAAATTCGGACAGGGCGTGGCTACACCTTC
J: TRBJ1-1; size: few; D: NA; V: TRBV6-5; CDR3: CASSFGTGDTEAFF; DNA: TGTGCCAGCAGTTTCGGGACGGGGGACACTGAAGCTTTCTTT
J: TRBJ1-1; size: once; D: NA; V: TRBV4-2; CDR3: CASSQDLRVRDTEAFF; DNA: TGTGCCAGCAGCCAAGATTTGCGGGTTCGGGACACTGAAGCTTTCTTT
J: TRBJ1-2; size: NA; D: NA; V: TRBV30; CDR3: CAWRVNYGYTF; DNA: TGTGCCTGGAGGGTAAACTATGGCTACACCTTC
J: TRBJ2-5; size: NA; D: NA; V: TRBV11-1; CDR3: CASSPGTLETQYF; DNA: TGTGCCAGCAGCCCGGGGACATTAGAGACCCAGTACTTC
J: TRBJ1-1; size: NA; D: TRBD1; V: TRBV29-1; CDR3: CSVNDRGEAFF; DNA: TGCAGCGTAAACGACAGGGGAGAAGCTTTCTTT
J: TRBJ2-7; size: once; D: TRBD1; V: TRBV9; CDR3: CASSVAGQGAFVGYEQYF; DNA: TGTGCCAGCAGCGTAGCGGGTCAGGGGGCTTTCGTAGGCTACGAGCAGTACTTC
J: TRBJ2-3; size: NA; D: TRBD2; V: TRBV19; CDR3: CASTASGIDDTQYF; DNA: TGTGCCAGCACGGCTAGCGGGATCGATGATACGCAGTATTTT
J: TRBJ2-7; size: NA; D: TRBD1; V: TRBV27; CDR3: CASSLRGWTGGNSYEQYF; DNA: TGTGCCAGCAGTTTGAGGGGGTGGACAGGGGGTAACTCCTACGAGCAGTACTTC
J: TRBJ1-3; size: NA; D: NA; V: TRBV5-1; CDR3: CASSRVGGASGNTIYF; DNA: TGCGCCAGCAGTCGGGTCGGAGGTGCGTCTGGAAACACCATATATTTT
J: TRBJ2-1; size: NA; D: NA; V: TRBV28; CDR3: CASTPGGQNYNEQFF; DNA: TGTGCCAGCACGCCGGGGGGACAGAACTACAATGAGCAGTTCTTC
J: TRBJ1-2; size: NA; D: TRBD1; V: TRBV30; CDR3: CAWSVGGGAGYGYTF; DNA: TGTGCCTGGAGTGTGGGAGGGGGCGCAGGGTATGGCTACACCTTC
J: TRBJ2-1; size: NA; D: NA; V: TRBV5-1; CDR3: CASSLWRNRHNEQFF; DNA: TGCGCCAGCAGCTTGTGGCGGAATAGACACAATGAGCAGTTCTTC
J: TRBJ2-7; size: NA; D: TRBD2; V: TRBV18; CDR3: CASSLGTSGRNEQYF; DNA: TGTGCCAGCTCACTGGGGACTAGCGGGAGGAACGAGCAGTACTTC
J: TRBJ2-3; size: NA; D: NA; V: TRBV7-8; CDR3: CASSFRGEVTDTQYF; DNA: TGTGCCAGCAGCTTCCGAGGGGAGGTCACAGATACGCAGTATTTT
J: TRBJ2-5; size: NA; D: NA; V: TRBV6-6; CDR3: CASSSMETQYF; DNA: TGTGCCAGCAGCTCCATGGAGACCCAGTACTTC
J: TRBJ2-1; size: NA; D: NA; V: TRBV5-6; CDR3: CASSLVPGLNEQFF; DNA: TGTGCCAGCAGCTTGGTGCCGGGGTTGAATGAGCAGTTCTTC
J: TRBJ2-3; size: NA; D: TRBD2; V: TRBV11-2; CDR3: CASSPGLAADTQYF; DNA: TGTGCCAGCAGCCCCGGACTAGCGGCAGATACGCAGTATTTT
J: TRBJ2-5; size: NA; D: NA; V: TRBV30; CDR3: CAWSGLNAQETQYF; DNA: TGTGCCTGGAGCGGATTAAACGCACAAGAGACCCAGTACTTC
J: TRBJ2-3; size: NA; D: TRBD1; V: TRBV5-1; CDR3: CASSTTGGADTQYF; DNA: TGCGCCAGCAGCACGACAGGGGGCGCAGATACGCAGTATTTT
J: TRBJ1-2; size: NA; D: NA; V: TRBV7-9; CDR3: CASSLAQTFYGYTF; DNA: TGTGCCAGCAGCTTAGCGCAGACCTTCTATGGCTACACCTTC
J: TRBJ2-7; size: NA; D: NA; V: TRBV30; CDR3: CAWSQFRSTHEQYF; DNA: TGTGCCTGGAGTCAATTCAGAAGTACTCACGAGCAGTACTTC
J: TRBJ2-5; size: many; D: NA; V: TRBV29-1; CDR3: CSVEDRRGQYF; DNA: TGCAGCGTTGAAGATCGTCGTGGTCAGTACTTC
J: TRBJ2-3; size: NA; D: TRBD2; V: TRBV11-2; CDR3: CASSLSPAGGPTDTQYF; DNA: TGTGCCAGCAGCTTATCTCCAGCGGGAGGGCCCACAGATACGCAGTATTTT
J: TRBJ2-1; size: once; D: NA; V: TRBV7-2; CDR3: CASSLTAGYNEQFF; DNA: TGTGCCAGCAGCCTCACGGCGGGATACAATGAGCAGTTCTTC
J: TRBJ1-1; size: NA; D: NA; V: TRBV5-1; CDR3: CASSFSIVNTEAFF; DNA: TGCGCCAGCAGTTTTAGTATCGTGAACACTGAAGCTTTCTTT
J: TRBJ2-3; size: once; D: TRBD2; V: TRBV11-2; CDR3: CASSSFSGTMDTQYF; DNA: TGTGCCAGCAGCTCCTTTAGCGGGACGATGGATACGCAGTATTTT
J: TRBJ1-1; size: NA; D: NA; V: TRBV9; CDR3: CASSVDGGAAEAFF; DNA: TGTGCCAGCAGCGTAGATGGAGGAGCGGCTGAAGCTTTCTTT
J: TRBJ2-5; size: NA; D: NA; V: TRBV5-4; CDR3: CASSRGQTVQETQYF; DNA: TGTGCCAGCAGCCGAGGACAGACTGTCCAAGAGACCCAGTACTTC
J: TRBJ2-3; size: NA; D: NA; V: TRBV4-2; CDR3: CASSQVLDTQYF; DNA: TGTGCCAGCAGCCAAGTCTTGGATACGCAGTATTTT
J: TRBJ2-5; size: NA; D: NA; V: TRBV2; CDR3: CASSEALGAGETQYF; DNA: TGTGCCAGCAGTGAAGCGCTGGGTGCTGGGGAGACCCAGTACTTC
J: TRBJ2-5; size: NA; D: TRBD1; V: TRBV28; CDR3: CASSPWQGAGQETQYF; DNA: TGTGCCAGCAGCCCCTGGCAGGGGGCGGGCCAAGAGACCCAGTACTTC
J: TRBJ2-3; size: NA; D: NA; V: TRBV7-9; CDR3: CASSLAGGLGTDTQYF; DNA: TGTGCCAGCAGCTTAGCAGGGGGATTGGGCACAGATACGCAGTATTTT
J: TRBJ1-5; size: NA; D: TRBD1; V: TRBV19; CDR3: CASSNGQGSNQPQHF; DNA: TGTGCCAGTAGTAACGGACAGGGGAGCAATCAGCCCCAGCATTTT
J: TRBJ2-5; size: NA; D: NA; V: TRBV7-2; CDR3: CASSNQGGRETQYF; DNA: TGTGCCAGCAGCAATCAGGGTGGGCGAGAGACCCAGTACTTC
J: TRBJ1-5; size: NA; D: NA; V: TRBV5-6; CDR3: CASSYGQNNQPQHF; DNA: TGTGCCAGCAGCTACGGACAGAACAATCAGCCCCAGCATTTT
J: TRBJ2-1; size: NA; D: TRBD2; V: TRBV28; CDR3: CASQAVRARTSGYNEQFF; DNA: TGTGCCAGCCAAGCCGTCCGGGCTAGGACTAGCGGCTACAATGAGCAGTTCTTC
J: TRBJ2-7; size: NA; D: NA; V: TRBV2; CDR3: CASSESTGSIYEQYF; DNA: TGTGCCAGCAGTGAGAGTACAGGGAGTATTTACGAGCAGTACTTC
J: TRBJ2-5; size: NA; D: NA; V: TRBV11-3; CDR3: CASSLDETAGLWTQYF; DNA: TGTGCCAGCAGCTTAGATGAGACAGCAGGGCTTTGGACCCAGTACTTC
J: TRBJ2-7; size: NA; D: NA; V: TRBV11-3; CDR3: CASSLTADPLEQYF; DNA: TGTGCCAGCAGCTTAACGGCAGATCCCCTCGAGCAGTACTTC
J: TRBJ2-3; size: few; D: NA; V: TRBV7-8; CDR3: CASSKGETSTDTQYF; DNA: TGTGCCAGTAGTAAGGGGGAAACTAGCACAGATACGCAGTATTTT
J: TRBJ1-2; size: NA; D: NA; V: TRBV4-2; CDR3: CASSPTHEGAGGYTF; DNA: TGTGCCAGCAGCCCCACGCATGAGGGCGCTGGAGGCTACACCTTC
J: TRBJ2-7; size: NA; D: NA; V: TRBV6-6; CDR3: CASRSDRISSYEQYF; DNA: TGTGCCAGCAGAAGCGACAGGATTTCCTCCTACGAGCAGTACTTC
J: TRBJ1-4; size: NA; D: NA; V: TRBV6-1; CDR3: CASSGRRIATNEKLFF; DNA: TGTGCCAGCAGTGGACGCCGTATTGCAACTAATGAAAAACTGTTTTTT
J: TRBJ2-5; size: NA; D: NA; V: TRBV18; CDR3: CASSPGSRRETQYF; DNA: TGTGCCAGCTCACCTGGCAGTCGGAGGGAGACCCAGTACTTC
J: TRBJ2-5; size: NA; D: TRBD2; V: TRBV11-3; CDR3: CASSFGAGGGETQYF; DNA: TGTGCCAGCAGCTTTGGAGCGGGAGGTGGGGAGACCCAGTACTTC
J: TRBJ2-3; size: NA; D: NA; V: TRBV10-3; CDR3: CAISEGGMDTQYF; DNA: TGTGCCATCAGTGAGGGTGGTATGGATACGCAGTATTTT
J: TRBJ1-2; size: NA; D: TRBD1; V: TRBV5-1; CDR3: CASSLGGQGGYTF; DNA: TGCGCCAGCAGCTTGGGGGGACAGGGAGGCTACACCTTC
J: TRBJ2-7; size: NA; D: NA; V: TRBV7-9; CDR3: CASSRRSGDYEQYF; DNA: TGTGCCAGCAGCCGACGATCGGGGGATTACGAGCAGTACTTC
J: TRBJ1-5; size: NA; D: TRBD1; V: TRBV4-2; CDR3: CASSQVPGGSSNQPQHF; DNA: TGTGCCAGCAGCCAAGTCCCAGGGGGGTCGAGCAATCAGCCCCAGCATTTT
J: TRBJ2-1; size: NA; D: TRBD2; V: TRBV29-1; CDR3: CSAGLAAYNEQFF; DNA: TGCAGCGCCGGACTAGCGGCATACAATGAGCAGTTCTTC
J: TRBJ2-1; size: once; D: TRBD2; V: TRBV29-1; CDR3: CSVEVARREGLYEQFF; DNA: TGCAGCGTTGAGGTCGCGAGACGGGAGGGCCTTTATGAGCAGTTCTTC
J: TRBJ2-1; size: NA; D: TRBD1; V: TRBV7-6; CDR3: CASSTRQGGQFF; DNA: TGTGCCAGCAGCACCCGACAGGGTGGGCAGTTCTTC
J: TRBJ2-7; size: few; D: NA; V: TRBV2; CDR3: CARTRGGAGEQYF; DNA: TGTGCCAGAACCCGAGGGGGGGCCGGCGAGCAGTACTTC
J: TRBJ2-5; size: NA; D: TRBD1; V: TRBV5-6; CDR3: CASSLDRGTAGTQYF; DNA: TGTGCCAGCAGCTTAGACAGGGGGACGGCGGGGACCCAGTACTTC
J: TRBJ2-3; size: NA; D: NA; V: TRBV19; CDR3: CASSKDRIDTDTQYF; DNA: TGTGCCAGTAGCAAGGATCGCATCGACACAGATACGCAGTATTTT
J: TRBJ2-2; size: NA; D: TRBD2; V: TRBV7-3; CDR3: CASSSGLVTGELFF; DNA: TGTGCCAGCAGCTCGGGACTAGTAACCGGGGAGCTGTTTTTT
J: TRBJ1-3; size: once; D: TRBD1; V: TRBV7-9; CDR3: CASSFWDRRGNTIYF; DNA: TGTGCCAGCAGCTTTTGGGACAGAAGAGGAAACACCATATATTTT
J: TRBJ1-2; size: NA; D: NA; V: TRBV9; CDR3: CASSVGVDSYGYTF; DNA: TGTGCCAGCAGCGTAGGGGTCGACAGCTATGGCTACACCTTC